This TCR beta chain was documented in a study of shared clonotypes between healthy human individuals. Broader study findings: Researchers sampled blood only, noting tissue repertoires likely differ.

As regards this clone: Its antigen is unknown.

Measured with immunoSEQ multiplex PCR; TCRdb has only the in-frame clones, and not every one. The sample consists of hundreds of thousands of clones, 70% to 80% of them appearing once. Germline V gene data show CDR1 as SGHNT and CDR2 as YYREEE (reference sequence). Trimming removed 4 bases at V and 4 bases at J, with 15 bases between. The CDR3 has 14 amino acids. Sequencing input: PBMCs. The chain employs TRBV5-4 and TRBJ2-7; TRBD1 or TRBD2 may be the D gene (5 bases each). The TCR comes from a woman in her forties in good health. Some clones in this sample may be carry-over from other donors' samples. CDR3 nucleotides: TGTGCCAGCAGCCCTCACGGGGCGGCGTACGAGCAGTACTTC. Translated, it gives CASSPHGAAYEQYF.